Below, 25 T cell receptor beta chains from the same sample are listed, as sequenced in a study of T-cell memory formation after mild COVID-19. TCRdb independently ran MiXCR on the 5' RACE reads; one entry per CDR3 protein. The sample carries 550,000 to 600,000 distinct CDR3 sequences, roughly 17% recorded once. The specimen sequenced was PBMCs or a T cell subset sorted from them (not recorded which). These receptors originate from an adult woman who had mild COVID-19 (a few samples of this study predate the infection). Cell type and time point are not known.

This clonotype was counted only a few times. This chain joins TRBV21-1 and TRBJ1-1; TRBD1, as called in the table, went unchecked against the DNA. TRBV21-1 is a pseudogene segment. There are 17 residues in the CDR3. The CDR3 here is CASSTRCAGGRGAEAFF. In DNA form, the CDR3 reads TGTGCCAGCAGCACCAGGTGTGCTGGGGGTAGGGGGGCTGAAGCTTTCTTT.

The gene calls are TRBV18 and TRBJ1-1; D is undetermined. The CDR3 contains 15 residues. Trimming removed 2 bases from V and 0 bases from J, with 10 bases in between. The germline V gene encodes CDR1 KGHSH and CDR2 LQKENI. As DNA, the CDR3 is TGTGCCAGCTCACCAAGTACAGCCATGAACACTGAAGCTTTCTTT. Its translation: CASSPSTAMNTEAFF.

This clonotype has a handful of counts. This chain connects TRBV4-2 to TRBJ2-1, with 11 positions matching TRBD1. Trimming removed 4 bases from V and 3 bases from J; junction bases left unmatched: 2. Per the germline V gene, CDR1 is LGHNA and CDR2 is YNFKEQ. The CDR3 covers 15 residues. CDR3: CASSPGQGGYNEQFF. CDR3 DNA sequence: TGTGCCAGCAGCCCGGGACAGGGGGGCTACAATGAGCAGTTCTTC.

The chain links TRBV5-1 to TRBJ2-5, with 7 bases identical to TRBD1. Unmatched junction bases numbered 6, after V lost 2 bases and J lost 2 bases. The CDR3 is 15 residues long. The germline CDR1 and CDR2 sequences are SGHRS and YFSETQ. CDR3 region: CASSFWWGQQETQYF. The CDR3 region has the DNA TGCGCCAGCAGCTTTTGGTGGGGACAGCAAGAGACCCAGTACTTC.

The chain carries TRBV11-2 and TRBJ1-1; no firm D call. With 7 bases removed from V and 3 bases from J, the gap between germline ends came to 15 bases. There are 14 residues in the CDR3. Per the germline V gene, CDR1 is SGHAT and CDR2 is FQNNGV. CDR3 nucleotides: TGTGCCAGCACCCCTGCGTGGAGGGACACTGAAGCTTTCTTT. Translating it yields CASTPAWRDTEAFF. The variable domain in full, with the rest retrieved from reference TRBV11-2 and TRBJ1-1, is EAGVAQSPRYKIIEKRQSVAFWCNPISGHATLYWYQQILGQGPKLLIQFQNNGVVDDSQLPKDRFSAERLKGVDSTLKIQPAKLEDSAVYLCASTPAWRDTEAFFGQGTRLTVV.

A remark on this clonotype: A junction boundary mismatches the germline segment, possibly from a read error. This sequence joins TRBV12-3 or TRBV12-4 and TRBJ1-1; no firm D call. The CDR3 loop spans 11 amino acids. The CDR3 sequence is CASSLRTSKEF. In DNA form, the CDR3 reads TGTGCCAGCAGTCTGCGGACGTCTAAAGAGTTT.

This clonotype showed up many times. The V and J genes are TRBV5-6 and TRBJ2-7; no definite D call. The length of the CDR3 is 12 residues. Trimming removed 0 bases at V and 6 bases at J, with 7 bases between. In germline, CDR1 is SGHDT, CDR2 YYEEEE. The CDR3 nucleotides read TGTGCCAGCAGCTTGGCTGGTCGCGAGCAGTACTTC. Its protein is CASSLAGREQYF. Combining the CDR3 with reference TRBV5-6 and TRBJ2-7 gives the whole variable domain DAGVTQSPTHLIKTRGQQVTLRCSPKSGHDTVSWYQQALGQGPQFIFQYYEEEERQRGNFPDRFSGHQFPNYSSELNVNALLLGDSALYLCASSLAGREQYFGPGTRLTVT.

This clonotype was observed a few times. The V and J genes are TRBV18 and TRBJ2-3; the D gene is possibly TRBD1 (5 bases). The CDR3 is 15 residues long. V lost 3 bases to trimming and J lost 2 bases, with 12 bases between them. Looked up from germline, CDR1 is KGHSH and CDR2 is LQKENI. In nucleotides, the CDR3 is TGTGCCAGCTCACCCTCGACAGACCCCACAGATACGCAGTATTTT. Translated: CASSPSTDPTDTQYF.

This clonotype was recorded a few times. DNA for the CDR3: TGTGCCAGCAGTCGGACTGACTACAATGAGCAGTTCTTC. Translated, it gives CASSRTDYNEQFF. V and J are TRBV6-5 and TRBJ2-1, with D possibly TRBD2 on 5 matching bases. Between the trimmed V and J ends, which lost 5 bases and 3 bases, there was a span of 8 bases. The CDR3 extends over 13 amino acids. Germline V lookup: CDR1 MNHEY, CDR2 SVGAGI.

This clonotype occurred a few times. The genes are TRBV7-8 and TRBJ2-1, with D perhaps matching TRBD1 or TRBD2 (5 bases each). CDR3 size: 16 residues. Trimming took off 8 bases at V and 1 base at J, with 18 bases between the two ends. CDR1 is SGHVS, CDR2 FQNEAQ, per germline. The CDR3 here is CASSQGEGASYNEQFF. CDR3 sequence (DNA): TGTGCCAGCTCCCAGGGAGAAGGTGCGTCCTACAATGAGCAGTTCTTC.

The V gene is TRBV27, the J gene TRBJ1-2; 8 bases agree with TRBD1. Per the germline V gene, CDR1 is MNHEY and CDR2 is SMNVEV (reference sequence). The CDR3 runs 15 residues. Losses at the gene ends were 5 bases for V and 4 bases for J; bases not matched to a gene: 9. The CDR3 DNA sequence: TGTGCCAGCAGTGACAGGGGCCGACCTCTCTATGGCTACACCTTC. It is translated as CASSDRGRPLYGYTF.

This clonotype was observed a few times. The chain recombines TRBV14 with TRBJ2-7; D ambiguous. With 0 bases removed from V and 5 bases from J, the gap between germline ends came to 5 bases. CDR3 length: 12 amino acids. Germline-derived CDR1 and CDR2 are SGHDN and FVKESK. The CDR3 region is CASSQDNHEQYF. The CDR3 DNA follows: TGTGCCAGCAGCCAAGATAACCACGAGCAGTACTTC.

This clonotype was seen a few times. The rearrangement uses TRBV12-3 or TRBV12-4 and TRBJ2-3, with 8 positions matching TRBD1. This CDR3 comprises 14 residues. With V trimmed by 5 bases and J by 2 bases, 3 bases remained unmatched. The CDR3 here is CASSRGQVTDTQYF. The CDR3 DNA reads as TGTGCCAGCAGTCGGGGACAGGTCACAGATACGCAGTATTTT.

This clonotype appeared a few times. V usage is TRBV20-1 and J usage is TRBJ1-1, with a possible D match to TRBD1 (6 bases). This CDR3 spans 14 amino acids. Trimming cost V 2 bases and J 0 bases, with 10 bases left between them. Germline V gene sequence: CDR1 DFQATT, CDR2 SNEGSKA (reference sequence). CDR3 protein: CSARPRTVNTEAFF. DNA of the CDR3: TGCAGTGCTAGACCCCGGACAGTGAACACTGAAGCTTTCTTT.

The chain is built from TRBV9 and TRBJ2-1, with 12 bases aligning to TRBD2. The CDR3 extends over 17 amino acids. With V trimmed by 3 bases and J by 0 bases, 4 bases remained unmatched. Germline V gives CDR1 SGDLS, CDR2 YYNGEE. CDR3 DNA sequence: TGTGCCAGCAGCGATACGACTAGCGGGAGCTCCTACAATGAGCAGTTCTTC. Translating it yields CASSDTTSGSSYNEQFF.

This clonotype was seen only a few times. The V and J genes are TRBV28 and TRBJ1-2, with a tentative D call TRBD1 (6 bases). Trimming stripped 5 bases from V and 5 bases from J, with 15 bases between. Germline loops: CDR1 MDHEN, CDR2 SYDVKM. The CDR3 loop spans 14 amino acids. CDR3 region: CASSPHRVGYGYTF. The CDR3 nucleotides read TGTGCCAGCAGTCCTCACAGGGTGGGGTATGGCTACACCTTC.

The rearrangement joins TRBV7-9 to TRBJ2-4, with 7 positions matching TRBD1. CDR1 is SEHNR and CDR2 is FQNEAQ in the germline V gene (reference sequence). This CDR3 is 16 amino acids long. J gave up 0 bases and V 5 bases, and 7 bases lay outside the gene matches. The chain's CDR3 is CASSPTGLLAKNIQYF. The CDR3 DNA reads TGTGCCAGCAGCCCGACAGGGTTACTAGCCAAAAACATTCAGTACTTC.

This clonotype has only a few counts. This chain uses TRBV29-1 with TRBJ2-3; the D gene is possibly TRBD1 (6 bases). This CDR3 region has 14 residues. V dropped 3 bases and J dropped 0 bases, with 10 bases sitting between them. Germline CDR1 SQVTM, CDR2 ANQGSEA. The CDR3 sequence: CSVDRTGSTDTQYF. In nucleotides, the CDR3 is TGCAGCGTTGATCGTACAGGGAGCACAGATACGCAGTATTTT.

This clonotype was counted only a few times. This sequence joins TRBV27 and TRBJ1-1; possibly TRBD1 for D (6 bases). Trimming removed 3 bases at V and 3 bases at J, with 8 bases between. CDR3 length: 13 residues. Germline CDR1 MNHEY, CDR2 SMNVEV (reference sequence). CDR3: CASSLDSYTEAFF. The CDR3 bases are TGTGCCAGCAGTTTGGACAGTTACACTGAAGCTTTCTTT.

This clonotype has more than one count but fewer than ten. Here the CDR3 DNA reads TGCAGCGTTGATAAGGGACAGGGACCCCACGAGCAGTACTTC. It yields the protein CSVDKGQGPHEQYF. This rearrangement joins TRBV29-1 to TRBJ2-7; 9 bases are shared with TRBD1. V trimming: 3 bases; J trimming: 5 bases; junction bases outside the gene matches: 8. Germline CDR1 SQVTM, CDR2 ANQGSEA. This CDR3 has 14 amino acids.

This clonotype was recorded at least ten times. The J gene is TRBJ2-5, the V gene TRBV7-2; 8 bases line up with TRBD2. This CDR3 spans 12 amino acids. Germline assignment: CDR1 SGHTA and CDR2 FQGNSA. J lost 10 bases, V lost 1 base, and 2 bases had no gene match. Here the CDR3 reads CASSLVAGSQYF. The CDR3 DNA sequence: TGTGCCAGCAGCTTAGTAGCGGGAAGCCAGTACTTC.

The J gene is TRBJ1-1, the V gene TRBV7-9; unclear D gene. Trimming pared 5 bases from V and 5 bases from J, leaving 18 bases between. This CDR3 is built from 15 residues. CDR1 is SEHNR, CDR2 FQNEAQ, per germline (reference sequence). The CDR3 DNA is TGTGCCAGCAGCCTTAGTCACAGCGGAGAAACTGAAGCTTTCTTT. Its protein is CASSLSHSGETEAFF. The full variable domain, with the rest looked up from reference TRBV7-9 and TRBJ1-1, is DTGVSQNPRHKITKRGQNVTFRCDPISEHNRLYWYRQTLGQGPEFLTYFQNEAQLEKSRLLSDRFSAERPKGSFSTLEIQRTEQGDSAMYLCASSLSHSGETEAFFGQGTRLTVV.

The chain links TRBV6-2 or TRBV6-3 to TRBJ2-4, with D uncertain. V was pared by 6 bases and J by 0 bases, with 15 bases between. Germline V CDR1 and CDR2: MNHEY, SVGEGT. The CDR3 totals 16 residues. CDR3 nucleotide sequence: TGTGCCAGCAGCCGCGACATTCTTATAGCCAAAAACATTCAGTACTTC. This encodes CASSRDILIAKNIQYF.

This clonotype was detected a few times. The chain couples TRBV20-1 to TRBJ2-1; 14 bases line up with TRBD2. The germline CDR1 and CDR2 sequences are DFQATT and SNEGSKA (reference sequence). The CDR3 contains 15 residues. With V trimmed by 1 base and J by 5 bases, 1 base remained unmatched. The CDR3 loop is CSARGGLAGDNEQFF. The DNA for the CDR3 is TGCAGTGCTAGAGGGGGACTAGCGGGAGACAATGAGCAGTTCTTC.

At least ten counts were recorded for this clonotype. The chain couples TRBV7-6 to TRBJ2-1, with 8 bases aligning to TRBD2. The CDR3 sequence is 13 residues long. Unmatched junction bases numbered 3, after V lost 5 bases and J lost 6 bases. Germline V gene lookup returns CDR1 SGHVS and CDR2 FNYEAQ. The CDR3 DNA reads as TGTGCCAGCAGCGCAACTAGCGGCAATGAGCAGTTCTTC. This gives the protein CASSATSGNEQFF.